This is a list of T cell receptor beta chains from one sample in a study of CD8+CD57+ T cells in acquired aplastic anemia. Each CDR3 protein is one row after TCRdb ran MiXCR on the reads. This sample has roughly 420,000 distinct CDR3 sequences, with 55% to 75% found just once. The sample taken for sequencing was sorted CD4+, CD8+, or CD8+CD57+ T cells (not recorded which) from PBMCs. These receptors were obtained from a human donor in good health, serving as a control. Both conserved end residues are part of each CDR3. D genes are given only for firm matches. Clone size appears in some rows only: once, few, many, or a class for an expanded clone.

>TRBJ1-1|many|TRBV3-1|-
CASSQPGPARTEAFF
TGTGCCAGCAGCCAACCGGGACCCGCTAGAACTGAAGCTTTCTTT
>TRBJ2-5|-|TRBV15|-
CATSRDGTQYF
TGTGCCACCAGCAGAGATGGGACCCAGTACTTC
>TRBJ1-5|-|TRBV7-2|-
CASKEAGGPETQHF
TGTGCCAGCAAAGAAGCGGGGGGGCCAGAGACGCAGCATTTT
>TRBJ1-5|-|TRBV5-1|-
CASSPDRDNDQPQHF
TGCGCCAGCAGCCCCGATCGGGATAACGATCAGCCCCAGCATTTT
>TRBJ2-7|many|TRBV7-7|-
CASSRGGDYEQYF
TGTGCCAGCAGCCGAGGGGGGGACTACGAGCAGTACTTC
>TRBJ2-3|-|TRBV19|TRBD2
CASSTTAGGGTYNEHF
TGTGCCAGTAGTACAACCGCGGGGGGGGGAACCTACAATGAGCATTTT
>TRBJ1-1|many|TRBV5-1|-
CASSSTSLMNTEAFF
TGCGCCAGCAGCTCGACATCCCTGATGAACACTGAAGCTTTCTTT
>TRBJ2-6|few|TRBV2|-
CASSLDGGNPFNVGANVLTF
TGCGCCAGCAGCCTCGACGGGGGTAACCCTTTTAATGTCGGGGCCAACGTCCTGACTTTC
>TRBJ1-2|-|TRBV6-4|-
CASSVDSSGGYTF
TGTGCCAGCAGCGTAGACAGCTCTGGGGGCTACACCTTC
>TRBJ1-1|-|TRBV7-2|-
CASSQNTKAEQYF
TGTGCCAGCAGCCAGAACACAAAGGCCGAGCAGTACTTT
>TRBJ1-1|-|TRBV20-1|-
CSAYRAGTEEAFF
TGCAGTGCTTACAGGGCGGGCACTGAAGAAGCTTTCTTT
>TRBJ2-1|-|TRBV19|-
CASSRQQYNEQFF
TGTGCCAGCAGTCGACAACAGTACAATGAGCAGTTCTTC
>TRBJ2-1|many|TRBV12-3/TRBV12-4|TRBD1
CASSLGMGQGINEQFF
TGTGCCAGCAGTTTGGGTATGGGACAGGGAATCAATGAGCAGTTCTTC
>TRBJ2-5|-|TRBV19|-
CASSKGGRMLLLRETQYF
TGTGCCAGTAGCAAGGGGGGACGGATGCTCCTGCTCAGGGAGACCCAGTACTTC
>TRBJ2-3|-|TRBV7-9|TRBD2
CASSAGTSGASGYF
TGTGCCAGCAGCGCAGGGACTAGCGGGGCCTCCGGGTATTTT
>TRBJ2-1|-|TRBV20-1|-
CSSGAWSEEFF
TGCAGTTCGGGCGCGTGGAGCGAGGAGTTCTTC
>TRBJ2-3|-|TRBV12-3/TRBV12-4|TRBD2
CASQRTSGTDTQYF
TGTGCCAGCCAACGGACTAGCGGCACAGATACGCAGTATTTT
>TRBJ2-3|-|TRBV14|-
CASSLDLGELTMQYF
TGTGCCAGCAGCTTAGATCTTGGGGAGCTAACTATGCAGTATTTT
>TRBJ2-7|-|TRBV12-3/TRBV12-4|TRBD1
CASSYPPGTGKGYEQYF
TGTGCCAGCAGTTACCCACCCGGGACAGGGAAAGGCTACGAGCAGTACTTC
>TRBJ2-2|many|TRBV7-7|-
CASSESGRRGAGELFF
TGTGCTAGCAGCGAAAGCGGTAGGAGGGGCGCCGGGGAGCTGTTTTTT
>TRBJ2-7|-|TRBV7-2|-
CASSLHGTATYEQYF
TGTGCCAGCAGCTTACATGGTACAGCTACCTACGAGCAGTACTTC
>TRBJ1-5|many|TRBV20-1|TRBD1
CSAVDRGNQPQHF
TGCAGTGCTGTAGACAGGGGCAATCAGCCCCAGCATTTT
>TRBJ2-7|-|TRBV5-6|TRBD2
CASSDHGEGWLMQYF
TGTGCCAGCAGCGACCACGGGGAGGGATGGTTAATGCAGTACTTC
>TRBJ2-7|-|TRBV10-3|TRBD1
CAISDPGQVSYEQYF
TGTGCCATCAGTGACCCCGGACAGGTCTCCTACGAGCAGTACTTC
>TRBJ2-7|-|TRBV7-6|-
CASSSPRPADTQYF
TGTGCCAGCAGCTCACCGCGGCCCGCAGACACGCAGTACTTC
>TRBJ1-5|-|TRBV2|TRBD1
CASSKERGQRNQPQHF
TGTGCCAGCAGTAAAGAACGGGGACAGAGAAATCAGCCCCAGCATTTT
>TRBJ2-5|-|TRBV10-1|-
CAVSKSGDRGETQYF
TGTGCCGTCAGTAAGTCGGGGGACCGCGGGGAGACCCAGTACTTC
>TRBJ2-7|-|TRBV6-5|-
CASSQGLPYEQYF
TGTGCCAGCAGTCAGGGCCTACCCTACGAGCAGTACTTC
>TRBJ1-1|-|TRBV15|-
CASSLERDTKAFF
TGTGCCAGCAGCTTAGAGAGGGACACTAAAGCTTTCTTT
>TRBJ2-3|-|TRBV7-9|-
CASSVGRETPYILYF
-
>TRBJ1-5|-|TRBV2|-
CASRSDGGDHLQQF
TGTGCCAGCAGGTCGGATGGAGGGGATCATCTCCAGCAGTTT
>TRBJ2-2|many|TRBV7-9|-
CASSLGGNTGELFF
TGTGCCAGCAGCTTAGGAGGGAACACCGGGGAGCTGTTTTTT
>TRBJ2-5|many|TRBV15|TRBD1
CATSGRGQGRETQYF
TGTGCCACCAGCGGTCGGGGACAGGGTCGCGAGACCCAGTACTTC
>TRBJ2-3|-|TRBV7-9|-
CASTEAESNTEDFF
TGTGCCAGCACGGAGGCAGAGTCTAACACTGAAGATTTCTTT
>TRBJ2-7|many|TRBV5-1|TRBD1
CASSPDRVGYEQYF
TGCGCCAGCAGCCCCGACAGGGTAGGCTACGAGCAGTACTTC
>TRBJ2-3|-|TRBV9|TRBD2
CASSVNGGGVSPPQYF
TGTGCCAGCAGCGTAAACGGGGGAGGGGTCTCACCCCCGCAGTATTTT
>TRBJ2-7|-|TRBV7-8|-
CASSLGTGTSGETYF
TGTGCCAGCAGCTTAGGCACTGGGACCTCAGGCGAGACTTACTTC
>TRBJ1-5|-|TRBV5-6|TRBD1
CASSEGDRGGSEPQHF
TGTGCCAGCAGTGAGGGGGACAGGGGGGGATCGGAGCCCCAGCATTTT
>TRBJ2-5|-|TRBV7-3|-
CTSSVDLGRQETQYF
TGTACCAGCAGCGTAGATCTCGGGCGCCAAGAGACCCAGTACTTC
>TRBJ2-7|-|TRBV5-1|-
CASSLVGGSVGEQYF
TGCGCCAGCAGCTTGGTCGGGGGCTCGGTGGGTGAGCAGTACTTC
>TRBJ1-5|few|TRBV19|-
CASSSSGDAYQPQHF
TGTGCCAGTAGCAGCTCTGGAGACGCTTATCAGCCCCAGCATTTT
>TRBJ1-1|once|TRBV7-2|-
CASSQELRVSTFF
TGCGCCAGCAGCCAGGAATTGCGGGTCTCAACTTTCTTT
>TRBJ2-2|many|TRBV7-3|TRBD1
CASSPQGPRAGELFF
TGTGCCAGCAGCCCACAGGGGCCCCGGGCCGGGGAGCTGTTTTTT
>TRBJ1-6|-|TRBV7-2|-
CASSQDGAAKAPLHF
TGTGCCAGCAGCCAAGATGGGGCGGCGAAAGCACCCCTCCACTTT
>TRBJ2-3|many|TRBV19|TRBD2
CASSPRAGGPGDTQYF
TGTGCCAGTAGTCCAAGAGCGGGGGGGCCAGGAGATACGCAGTATTTT
>TRBJ2-2|-|TRBV5-6|-
CASSLNRFGELFF
TGTGCCAGCAGCTTGAATCGGTTCGGGGAGCTGTTTTTT
>TRBJ1-2|-|TRBV5-1|-
CASSLALVSGGYTF
TGCGCCAGCAGCTTGGCACTAGTCTCCGGTGGCTACACCTTC
>TRBJ1-1|-|TRBV2|-
CASSGRQEDTGAFF
TGTGCCAGCAGCGGCCGACAGGAGGACACTGGCGCTTTCTTT